One and the same sample provided the 6 T cell receptor beta chains below, sequenced in a study of T-cell reconstitution after alpha-beta-depleted transplantation in children. A library of TCRbeta sequences, prepared with unique molecular identifiers, was generated. TCRdb re-called the PCR reads with MiXCR, one entry per CDR3 protein. The data hold fewer than 700,000 distinct CDR3 sequences, with 23% observed a single time. This specimen was PBMCs, mostly from graft donor cells, taken 360 days after TCRalphabeta/CD19-depleted stem cell transplant. The receptors were sampled from a boy under two years old who had a stem cell transplant for acute myeloid leukemia, so the T cells may come from the graft donor.

This clonotype has a handful of counts. The genes are TRBV7-2 and TRBJ2-7; TRBD2 aligns across 7 bases. Germline CDR1 reads SGHTA; CDR2 reads FQGNSA. The CDR3 runs 13 residues. Trimming cost V 1 base and J 6 bases; bases outside gene matches: 3. The CDR3 DNA sequence: TGTGCCAGCAGCTTAGGGACTAGTCGCGAGCAGTACTTC. It is translated as CASSLGTSREQYF.

This chain links TRBV7-8 with TRBJ1-2; 8 bases are a match to TRBD1. The length of the CDR3 is 16 residues. The V gene end was trimmed by 4 bases and the J gene end by 0 bases; junction bases not matched to a gene: 7. Germline V CDR1 and CDR2: SGHVS, FQNEAQ. In DNA form, the CDR3 reads TGTGCCAGCAGCTGGGGGAGACAGGGGACTAACTATGGCTACACCTTC. This sequence encodes CASSWGRQGTNYGYTF.

The sample holds many counts of this clonotype. The J gene is TRBJ2-7, the V gene TRBV20-1, with TRBD1 matching over 8 bases. This CDR3 is built from 14 residues. CDR1 is DFQATT, CDR2 SNEGSKA, per germline (reference sequence). Trimming cost V 3 bases and J 4 bases; bases outside gene matches: 8. The CDR3 DNA reads as TGCAGTGCTAGTGTGTCCAGGGGGCATTACGAGCAGTACTTC. It yields the protein CSASVSRGHYEQYF.

This clonotype came up a few times. In DNA, the CDR3 is TGTGCCAGCAGTGACTCGGCGGGAACCGGGACAGATACGCAGTATTTT. Its translation: CASSDSAGTGTDTQYF. The rearrangement links TRBV25-1 to TRBJ2-3, with D tentatively TRBD2 (6 bases). This CDR3 comprises 16 residues. Germline-derived CDR1 and CDR2 are MGHDK and SYGVNS. Trimming removed 3 bases at V and 3 bases at J, with 16 bases between.

This clonotype was counted at least ten times. The genes are TRBV7-2 and TRBJ2-2; D is ambiguous. The CDR3 covers 16 residues. V dropped 1 base and J dropped 0 bases, with 9 bases sitting between them. CDR1 SGHTA and CDR2 FQGNSA come from the germline V gene. The DNA of the CDR3 is TGTGCCAGCAGCTTAGGGGCCCGGCCGAACACCGGGGAGCTGTTTTTT. Translated: CASSLGARPNTGELFF.

This clonotype was seen at least ten times. V gene TRBV29-1 combines with J gene TRBJ2-5, with D unclear. The germline CDR1 and CDR2 sequences are SQVTM and ANQGSEA. Between the trimmed V and J ends, which lost 5 bases and 1 base, there was a span of 5 bases. The length of the CDR3 is 11 residues. CDR3 bases: TGCAGCGTTTACAGCCAAGAGACCCAGTACTTC. Its protein is CSVYSQETQYF.